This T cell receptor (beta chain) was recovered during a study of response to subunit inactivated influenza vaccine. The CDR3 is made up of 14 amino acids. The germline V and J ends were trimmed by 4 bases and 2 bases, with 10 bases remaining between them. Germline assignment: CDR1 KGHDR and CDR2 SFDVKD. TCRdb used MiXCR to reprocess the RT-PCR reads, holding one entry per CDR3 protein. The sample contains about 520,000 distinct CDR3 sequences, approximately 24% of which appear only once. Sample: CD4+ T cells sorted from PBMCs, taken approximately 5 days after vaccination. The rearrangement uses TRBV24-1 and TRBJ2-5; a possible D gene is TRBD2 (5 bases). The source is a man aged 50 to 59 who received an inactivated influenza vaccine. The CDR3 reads CATSDRRVQETQYF. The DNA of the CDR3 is TGTGCCACCAGTGACCGGCGGGTACAAGAGACCCAGTACTTC.